Listed here are 9 T cell receptor beta chains from one sample, sequenced in a study of regulatory T cells in long-lasting Graves disease. To make TCR beta libraries, researchers used iRepertoire HTBI primers and Arm-PCR of CDR3 regions. TCRdb re-analysed the multiplex PCR reads in MiXCR, keeping a single row per CDR3 protein. Of 400,000 to 450,000 distinct CDR3 sequences listed, about 15% are singletons. Sample time point: newly diagnosed GD, antithyroid drugs for less than 3 months. Isolated PBMC RNA provided the starting material for the TCR library. Separately, the same data were catalogued under a study of T cells in Graves' hyperthyroidism and ophthalmopathy.

The sample was peripheral blood mononuclear cells (PBMCs), taken at new diagnosis, from a patient treated with antithyroid drugs. The receptors were gathered from a woman aged 30 to 39 with Graves disease.

The gene calls are TRBV6-1 and TRBJ2-1; D may match TRBD1 or TRBD2 (5 bases each). The CDR3 length is 15 residues. From germline, CDR1 is MNHNS and CDR2 SASEGT. Between the trimmed V and J ends, which lost 6 bases and 7 bases, there was a span of 19 bases. The CDR3 sequence is CASSNGASSPNEQFF. The CDR3 DNA is TGTGCCAGCAGCAACGGGGCTAGCAGTCCGAATGAGCAGTTCTTC.

This clonotype was observed at least ten times. The V call is TRBV12-3 or TRBV12-4, the J call TRBJ1-2, with 9 bases lining up with TRBD1. V shed 5 bases and J 2 bases; nucleotides not matched to a gene: 9. CDR3 length: 16 residues. CDR3 coding DNA: TGTGCCAGCAGTCCGTACAGGGGGCTGGGGAACTATGGCTACACCTTC. Its translation is CASSPYRGLGNYGYTF.

This clonotype was seen more than once but under ten times. The V call is TRBV20-1, the J call TRBJ2-7; 11 positions agree with TRBD2. V was clipped by 7 bases and J by 7 bases; unmatched bases: 3. This CDR3 spans 11 amino acids. The germline V gene encodes CDR1 DFQATT and CDR2 SNEGSKA (reference sequence). The chain's CDR3 is CSGTSGYEQYF. The CDR3 bases are TGCAGTGGGACTAGCGGGTATGAGCAGTACTTC.

This clonotype was picked up many times. The V gene is TRBV3-1, the J gene TRBJ2-5; D not certain. CDR1 is LGHDT and CDR2 is YNNKEL in the germline V gene (reference sequence). The CDR3 is 11 residues long. The V end lost 2 bases, the J end lost 5 bases, and 3 bases lay between the germline ends. The CDR3 bases are TGTGCCAGCAGCCAATGGGAGACCCAGTACTTC. Encoded protein: CASSQWETQYF.

This clonotype was observed a handful of times. This sequence joins TRBV7-3 and TRBJ2-5; 9 bases align to TRBD1. With V trimmed by 5 bases and J by 5 bases, 12 bases remained unmatched. This CDR3 region has 16 residues. The germline CDR1 and CDR2 sequences are SGHTA and FQGTGA. This chain's CDR3 is CASSATGQGIRETQYF. The DNA for the CDR3 is TGTGCCAGCAGCGCGACCGGACAGGGGATTAGGGAGACCCAGTACTTC.

This clonotype was picked up many times. The chain uses TRBV28 and TRBJ2-3; D may be TRBD2 (6 bases). The CDR3 is 15 residues long. Trimming cost V 3 bases and J 5 bases, with 15 bases left between them. CDR1 and CDR2 from the germline V gene are MDHEN and SYDVKM. The CDR3 is CASSFIRELEDTQYF. DNA for the CDR3: TGTGCCAGCAGTTTTATACGGGAGTTGGAAGATACGCAGTATTTT.

J is TRBJ2-3 and V is TRBV20-1, with 7 bases fitting TRBD2. The CDR3 spans 16 residues. Trimming removed 6 bases from V and 4 bases from J; junction bases left unmatched: 16. Germline V gene data show CDR1 as DFQATT and CDR2 as SNEGSKA (reference sequence). CDR3 loop: CSAREGRVLFSDTQYF. The CDR3 DNA sequence: TGCAGTGCAAGGGAGGGCCGGGTGCTATTTTCAGATACGCAGTATTTT.

This clonotype has at least ten counts. The chain links TRBV2 to TRBJ2-4; D uncertain. V was shortened by 3 bases and J by 0 bases, with 9 bases between the two germline ends. CDR1 is SNHLY, CDR2 FYNNEI, per germline. The CDR3 is 15 amino acids. The CDR3 DNA follows: TGTGCCAGCAGTGAGCAGAATCTAGCCAAAAACATTCAGTACTTC. Amino acids: CASSEQNLAKNIQYF.

The J gene is TRBJ2-3, the V gene TRBV5-1; 7 bases match TRBD2. Germline CDR1 is SGHRS and CDR2 is YFSETQ. This CDR3 contains 15 residues. V lost 1 base and J lost 0; bases outside the gene matches: 2. CDR3 amino acids: CASSLKGGSTDTQYF. The CDR3 DNA is TGCGCCAGCAGCTTGAAGGGAGGGAGCACAGATACGCAGTATTTT.